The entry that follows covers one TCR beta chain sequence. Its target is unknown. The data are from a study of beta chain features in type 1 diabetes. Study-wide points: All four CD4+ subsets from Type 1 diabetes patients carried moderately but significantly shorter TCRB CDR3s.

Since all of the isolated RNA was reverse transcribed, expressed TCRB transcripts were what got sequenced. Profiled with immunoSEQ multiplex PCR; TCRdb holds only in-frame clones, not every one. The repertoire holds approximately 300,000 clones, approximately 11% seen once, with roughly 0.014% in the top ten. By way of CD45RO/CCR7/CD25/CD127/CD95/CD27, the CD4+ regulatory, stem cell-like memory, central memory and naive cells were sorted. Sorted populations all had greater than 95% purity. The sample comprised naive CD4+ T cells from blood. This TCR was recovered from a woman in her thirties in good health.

The DNA of the CDR3 is TGTGCCAGCAGCCCTTACGGGATAAGGAACACTGAAGCTTTCTTT. Its protein is CASSPYGIRNTEAFF. The J gene is TRBJ1-1, the V gene TRBV5-8, with D unresolved. The CDR3 runs to 15 residues. The germline CDR1 and CDR2 sequences are SGHTS and YDEGEE. Deletions cut 4 bases from V and 1 base from J, with 14 bases between.